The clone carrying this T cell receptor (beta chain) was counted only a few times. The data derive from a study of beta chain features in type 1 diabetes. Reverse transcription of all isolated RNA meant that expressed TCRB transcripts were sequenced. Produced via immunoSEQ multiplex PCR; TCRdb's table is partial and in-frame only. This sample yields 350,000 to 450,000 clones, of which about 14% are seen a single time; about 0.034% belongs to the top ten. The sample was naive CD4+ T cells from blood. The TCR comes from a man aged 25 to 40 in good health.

CDR3 protein: CASSPRRGYQETQYF. The CDR3 DNA sequence: TGTGCCAGCAGCCCGCGTAGGGGGTACCAAGAGACCCAGTACTTC. The chain has TRBV9 and TRBJ2-5, with TRBD1 as a possible D gene (6 bases). Trimming cost V 4 bases and J 0 bases, with 13 bases left between them. CDR1 and CDR2 from the germline V gene are SGDLS and YYNGEE. This CDR3 is 15 amino acids long.